The clone carrying this T cell receptor (beta chain) was recorded only once. The source of the sample is a study of CD8 T cells in ankylosing spondylitis. The CDR3 runs 18 residues. Germline V CDR1 and CDR2: SGHKS, YYEKEE (reference sequence). Losses at the gene ends were 0 bases for V and 1 base for J; bases not matched to a gene: 12. TCRdb analysed the 5' RACE reads with MiXCR anew, one entry per CDR3 protein. Here the sample spans some 200,000 distinct CDR3 sequences, 9.5% to 15% being singletons. This chain connects TRBV5-5 to TRBJ2-7; 8 bases match TRBD1. The source is a male donor with ankylosing spondylitis or in good health (not recorded which). Specimen: blood, either unsorted or a sorted T cell fraction (not recorded which). The CDR3 region has the DNA TGTGCCAGCAGCTTGGCCTACTCGGGACAGGATATTTCCTACGAGCAGTACTTC. Protein: CASSLAYSGQDISYEQYF.